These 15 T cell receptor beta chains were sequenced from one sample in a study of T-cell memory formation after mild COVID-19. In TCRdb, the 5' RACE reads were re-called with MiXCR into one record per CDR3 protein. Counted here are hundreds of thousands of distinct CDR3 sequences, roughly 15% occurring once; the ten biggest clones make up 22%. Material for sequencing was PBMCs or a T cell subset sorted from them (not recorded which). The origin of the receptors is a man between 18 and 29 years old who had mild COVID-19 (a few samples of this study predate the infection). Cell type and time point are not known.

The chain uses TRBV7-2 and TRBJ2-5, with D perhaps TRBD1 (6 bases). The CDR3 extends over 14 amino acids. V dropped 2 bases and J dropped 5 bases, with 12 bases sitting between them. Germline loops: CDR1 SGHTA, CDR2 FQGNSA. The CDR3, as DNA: TGTGCCAGCAGCTTAACAGGGTCAGGGGAGACCCAGTACTTC. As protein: CASSLTGSGETQYF.

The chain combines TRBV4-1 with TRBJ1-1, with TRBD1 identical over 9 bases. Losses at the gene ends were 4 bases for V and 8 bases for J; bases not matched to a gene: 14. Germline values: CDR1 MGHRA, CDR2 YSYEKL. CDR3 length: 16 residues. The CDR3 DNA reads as TGCGCCAGCAGCCTACGTACACAGGGGGCATCCGGGGAAGCTTTCTTT. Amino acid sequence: CASSLRTQGASGEAFF.

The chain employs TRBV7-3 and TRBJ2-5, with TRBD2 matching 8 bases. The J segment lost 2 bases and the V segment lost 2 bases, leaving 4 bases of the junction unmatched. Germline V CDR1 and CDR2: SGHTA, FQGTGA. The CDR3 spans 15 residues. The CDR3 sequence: CASSLAGGWQETQYF. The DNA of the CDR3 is TGTGCCAGCAGCTTAGCGGGGGGTTGGCAAGAGACCCAGTACTTC.

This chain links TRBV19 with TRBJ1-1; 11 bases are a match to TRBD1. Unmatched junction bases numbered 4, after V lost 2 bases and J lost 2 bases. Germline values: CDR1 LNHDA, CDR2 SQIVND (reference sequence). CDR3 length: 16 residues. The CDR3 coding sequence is TGTGCCAGTAGTATACTCAGGACAGGGGGCAACACTGAAGCTTTCTTT. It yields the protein CASSILRTGGNTEAFF.

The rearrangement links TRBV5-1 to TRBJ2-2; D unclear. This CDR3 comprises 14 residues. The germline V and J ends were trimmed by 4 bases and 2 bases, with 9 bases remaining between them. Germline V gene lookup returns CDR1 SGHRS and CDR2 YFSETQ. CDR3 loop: CASSLGINTGELFF. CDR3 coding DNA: TGCGCCAGCAGCCTTGGAATAAACACCGGGGAGCTGTTTTTT.

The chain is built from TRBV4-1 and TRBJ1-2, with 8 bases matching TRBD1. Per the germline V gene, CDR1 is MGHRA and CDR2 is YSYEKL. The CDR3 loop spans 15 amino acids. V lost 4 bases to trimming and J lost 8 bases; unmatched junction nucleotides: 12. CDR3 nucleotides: TGCGCCAGCAGCCTTGGACAGGGAGGCCTCTCGGGCTACACCTTC. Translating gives CASSLGQGGLSGYTF.

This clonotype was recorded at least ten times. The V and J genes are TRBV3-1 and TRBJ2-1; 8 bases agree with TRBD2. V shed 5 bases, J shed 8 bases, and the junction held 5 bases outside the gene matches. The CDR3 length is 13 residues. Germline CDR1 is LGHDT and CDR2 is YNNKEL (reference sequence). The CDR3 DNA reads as TGTGCCAGCAGCTCCGCCGGGGGGGATGAGCAGTTCTTC. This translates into CASSSAGGDEQFF.

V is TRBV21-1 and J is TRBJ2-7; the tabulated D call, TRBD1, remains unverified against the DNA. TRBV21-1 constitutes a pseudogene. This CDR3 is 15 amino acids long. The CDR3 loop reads CASSGRTQNGNEQYV. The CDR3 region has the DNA TGTGCCAGCAGCGGCCGAACCCAAAACGGGAACGAGCAGTACGTC.

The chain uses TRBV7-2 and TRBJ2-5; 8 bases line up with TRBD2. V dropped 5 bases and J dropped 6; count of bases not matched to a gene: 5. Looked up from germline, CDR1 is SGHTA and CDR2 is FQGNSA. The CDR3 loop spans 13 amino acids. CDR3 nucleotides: TGTGCCAGCAGCCCCGGGAGGGGCCAGACCCAGTACTTC. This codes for CASSPGRGQTQYF.

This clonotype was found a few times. The CDR3 DNA follows: TGTGCCAGCAGCTTAGAACTAGCGGGCACAGATACGCAGTATTTT. Protein product: CASSLELAGTDTQYF. V usage is TRBV11-2 and J usage is TRBJ2-3; 8 nucleotides match TRBD2. There are 15 residues in the CDR3. The V gene end was trimmed by 0 bases and the J gene end by 1 base; junction bases not matched to a gene: 0. CDR1 is SGHAT and CDR2 is FQNNGV in the germline V gene. The entire variable domain, with the rest obtained from reference TRBV11-2 and TRBJ2-3, is as follows: EAGVAQSPRYKIIEKRQSVAFWCNPISGHATLYWYQQILGQGPKLLIQFQNNGVVDDSQLPKDRFSAERLKGVDSTLKIQPAKLEDSAVYLCASSLELAGTDTQYFGPGTRLTVL.

The CDR3 DNA is TGTGCCAGCAGCGTGGACAGGCAAGATACGCAGTATTTT. Translated: CASSVDRQDTQYF. The gene calls are TRBV5-4 and TRBJ2-3; TRBD1 aligns across 7 bases. Per germline, CDR1 SGHNT and CDR2 YYREEE (reference sequence). V gave up 4 bases and J gave up 5 bases; unmatched junction bases: 4. The CDR3 extends over 13 amino acids.

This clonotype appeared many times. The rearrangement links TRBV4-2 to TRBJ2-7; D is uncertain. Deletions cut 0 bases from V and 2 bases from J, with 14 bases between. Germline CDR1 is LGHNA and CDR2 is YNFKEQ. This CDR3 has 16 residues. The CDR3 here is CASSQDLQSRTYEQYF. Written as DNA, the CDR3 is TGTGCCAGCAGCCAAGATCTTCAGTCTAGGACCTACGAGCAGTACTTC.

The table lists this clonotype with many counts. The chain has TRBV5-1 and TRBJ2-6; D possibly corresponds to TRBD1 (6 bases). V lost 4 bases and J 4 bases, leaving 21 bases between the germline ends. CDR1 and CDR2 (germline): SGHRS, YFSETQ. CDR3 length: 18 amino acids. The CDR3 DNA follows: TGCGCCAGCAGCACCTCCTTGACAGGTGCGTTAGGGGCCAACGTCCTGACTTTC. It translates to CASSTSLTGALGANVLTF.

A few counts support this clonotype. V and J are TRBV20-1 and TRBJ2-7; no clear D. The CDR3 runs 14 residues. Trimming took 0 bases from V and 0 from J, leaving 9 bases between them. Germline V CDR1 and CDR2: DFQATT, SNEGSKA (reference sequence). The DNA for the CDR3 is TGCAGTGCTAGAGACCTGGACGCCTCCTACGAGCAGTACTTC. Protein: CSARDLDASYEQYF.

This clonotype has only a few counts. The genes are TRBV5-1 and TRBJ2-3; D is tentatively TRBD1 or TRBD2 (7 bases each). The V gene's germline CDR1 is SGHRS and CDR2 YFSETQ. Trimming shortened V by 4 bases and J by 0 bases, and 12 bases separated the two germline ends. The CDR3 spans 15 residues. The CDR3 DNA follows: TGCGCCAGCAGCGCGGGGGACAGAAGCACAGATACGCAGTATTTT. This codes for CASSAGDRSTDTQYF.